This T cell receptor beta chain was captured by sequencing in a study of identical twins. CDR3 length: 14 amino acids. The V end lost 3 bases, the J end lost 0 bases, and 11 bases lay between the germline ends. The V gene's germline CDR1 is DFQATT and CDR2 SNEGSKA (reference sequence). TCRdb re-derived calls from the 5' RACE reads in MiXCR, one entry per CDR3 protein. The table has 450,000 or so distinct CDR3 sequences, about 14% seen once; the top ten hold 0.52%. This clonotype occurred a few times. This same sample was also taken into another study, of yellow fever vaccine responses in identical twins.

Sequenced input: CD4+ T cells sorted from blood. The rearrangement uses TRBV20-1 and TRBJ1-1, with D perhaps matching TRBD1 (5 bases). The source of this sequence is a woman between 18 and 29 years old in good health. CDR3 in DNA: TGCAGTGCTAGTGTCCCAGGGTTGAACACTGAAGCTTTCTTT. It specifies CSASVPGLNTEAFF.